This T cell receptor (beta chain) was sequenced for a study of blood T cells in healthy people across ages. General study results and limits: Age brought a roughly linear fall in TCR beta diversity measured per million T cells.

V lost 3 bases, J lost 5 bases, and 1 base stayed unmatched. Per the germline V gene, CDR1 is SEHNR and CDR2 is FQNEAQ (reference sequence). The CDR3 contains 13 residues. This clonotype was recorded at least ten times. Its antigen is unknown. With a J-beta primer mix and a sample-barcoded 5' primer, a second PCR ran about 7 to 12 cycles. Every sample returned 3 million or more CDR3-containing paired-end reads. TCRdb used MiXCR to reprocess the 5' RACE reads, holding one entry per CDR3 protein. The sample lists around 2 million distinct CDR3 sequences; roughly 43% were seen once. Each sample yielded at least 6 million isolated PBMCs.

The chain links TRBV7-9 to TRBJ2-1, with 7 bases that match TRBD2. The sequenced sample was blood. The clonotype was recovered from a human donor in good health. DNA of the CDR3: TGTGCCAGCAGCTTCAGCGGGAACAATGAGCAGTTCTTC. Translated, it gives CASSFSGNNEQFF.